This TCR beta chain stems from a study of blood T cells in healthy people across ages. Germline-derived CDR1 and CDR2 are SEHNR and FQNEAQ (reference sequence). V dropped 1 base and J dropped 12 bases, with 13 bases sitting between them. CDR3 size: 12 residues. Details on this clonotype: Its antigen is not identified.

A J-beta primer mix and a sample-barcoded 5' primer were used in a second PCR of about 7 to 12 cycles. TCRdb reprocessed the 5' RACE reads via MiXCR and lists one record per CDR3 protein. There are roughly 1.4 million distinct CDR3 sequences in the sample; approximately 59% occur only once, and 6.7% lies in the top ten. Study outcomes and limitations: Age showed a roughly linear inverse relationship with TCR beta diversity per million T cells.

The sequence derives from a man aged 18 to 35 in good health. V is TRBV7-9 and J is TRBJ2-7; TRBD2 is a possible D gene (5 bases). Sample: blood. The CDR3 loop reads CASSLGLRGTYF. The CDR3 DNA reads TGTGCCAGCAGCTTAGGACTACGAGGAACGTACTTC.